This TCR beta chain appears in the sequencing data of a study of T cells of healthy individuals. TCRdb analysed the 5' RACE reads with MiXCR anew, one entry per CDR3 protein. Of approximately 58,000 distinct CDR3 sequences in the sample, roughly 14% are singletons; the top ten hold 15% to 20%. The clonotype comes from a human donor in good health.

CDR3 sequence (DNA): TGCGCCAGCACATGGCGGGAGGGGACAGATACGCAGTATTTT. Translating it yields CASTWREGTDTQYF. The chain links TRBV5-1 to TRBJ2-3, with 9 bases matching TRBD2. Germline-derived CDR1 and CDR2 are SGHRS and YFSETQ. CDR3 length: 14 amino acids. V dropped 6 bases and J dropped 3; count of bases not matched to a gene: 5.